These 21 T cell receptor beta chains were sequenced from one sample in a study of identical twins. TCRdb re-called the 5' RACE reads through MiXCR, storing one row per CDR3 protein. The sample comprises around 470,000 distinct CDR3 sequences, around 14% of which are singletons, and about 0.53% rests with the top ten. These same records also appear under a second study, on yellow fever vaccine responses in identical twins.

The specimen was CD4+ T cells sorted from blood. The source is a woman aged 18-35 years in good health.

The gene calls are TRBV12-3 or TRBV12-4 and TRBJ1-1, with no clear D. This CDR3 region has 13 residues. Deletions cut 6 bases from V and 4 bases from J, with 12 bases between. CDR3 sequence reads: CASRAAETTEAFF. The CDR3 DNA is TGTGCCAGCAGAGCGGCAGAGACCACTGAAGCTTTCTTT.

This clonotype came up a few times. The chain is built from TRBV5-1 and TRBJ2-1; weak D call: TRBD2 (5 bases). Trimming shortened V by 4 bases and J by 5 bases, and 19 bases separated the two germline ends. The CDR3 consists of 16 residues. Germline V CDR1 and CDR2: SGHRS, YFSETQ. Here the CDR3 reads CASSPTTTGSNNEQFF. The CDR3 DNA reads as TGCGCCAGCAGCCCGACGACTACCGGATCAAACAATGAGCAGTTCTTC.

As DNA, the CDR3 is TGTGCCAGCAGGGGACAGGGAGTAGGCAATGAGCAGTTCTTC. This gives the protein CASRGQGVGNEQFF. This chain uses TRBV6-2 or TRBV6-3 with TRBJ2-1; TRBD1 agrees at 9 bases. The CDR3 is made up of 14 amino acids. With 6 bases clipped from V and 6 bases from J, the junction kept 6 bases outside the gene matches. Germline CDR1 is MNHEY and CDR2 is SVGEGT.

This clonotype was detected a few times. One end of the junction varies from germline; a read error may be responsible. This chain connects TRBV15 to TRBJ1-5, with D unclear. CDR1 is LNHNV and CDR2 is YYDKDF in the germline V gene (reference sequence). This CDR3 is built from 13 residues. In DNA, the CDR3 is TGTGCCACCAGCAGAGATCTGGAGGATGGTTGGGATTTT. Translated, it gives CATSRDLEDGWDF.

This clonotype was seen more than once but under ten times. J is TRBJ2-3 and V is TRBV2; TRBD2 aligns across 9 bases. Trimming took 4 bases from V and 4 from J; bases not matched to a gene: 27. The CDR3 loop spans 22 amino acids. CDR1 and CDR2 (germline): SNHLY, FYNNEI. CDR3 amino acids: CASSVPAGRSGGTIRKPDTQYF. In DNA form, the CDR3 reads TGTGCCAGCAGTGTGCCCGCGGGGAGGAGCGGGGGGACTATACGGAAACCAGATACGCAGTATTTT.

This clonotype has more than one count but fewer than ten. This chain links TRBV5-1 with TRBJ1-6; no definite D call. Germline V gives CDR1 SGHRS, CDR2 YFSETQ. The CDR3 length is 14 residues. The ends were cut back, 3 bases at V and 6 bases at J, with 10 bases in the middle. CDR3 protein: CASSSMTLNSPLHF. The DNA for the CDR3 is TGCGCCAGCAGCTCGATGACACTTAATTCACCCCTCCACTTT.

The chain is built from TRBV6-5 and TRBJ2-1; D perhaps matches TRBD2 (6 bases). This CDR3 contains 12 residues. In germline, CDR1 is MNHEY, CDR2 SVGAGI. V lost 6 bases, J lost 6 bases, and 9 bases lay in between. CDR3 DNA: TGTGCCAGCAGGGCGACTAGCAATGAGCAGTTCTTC. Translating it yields CASRATSNEQFF.

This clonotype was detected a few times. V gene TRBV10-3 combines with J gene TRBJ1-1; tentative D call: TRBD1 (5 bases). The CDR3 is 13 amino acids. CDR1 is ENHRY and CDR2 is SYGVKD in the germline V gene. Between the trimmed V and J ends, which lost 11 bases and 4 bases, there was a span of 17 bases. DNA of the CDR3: TGTGCCTGCTCGAGGGAGGGGATCACTGAAGCTTTCTTT. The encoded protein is CACSREGITEAFF.

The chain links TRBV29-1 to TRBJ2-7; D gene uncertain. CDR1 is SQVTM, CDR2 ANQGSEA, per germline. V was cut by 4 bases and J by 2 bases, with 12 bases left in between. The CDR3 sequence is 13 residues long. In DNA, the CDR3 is TGCAGCGTTGTGAAAACCAAAACCTACGAGCAGTACTTC. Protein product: CSVVKTKTYEQYF.

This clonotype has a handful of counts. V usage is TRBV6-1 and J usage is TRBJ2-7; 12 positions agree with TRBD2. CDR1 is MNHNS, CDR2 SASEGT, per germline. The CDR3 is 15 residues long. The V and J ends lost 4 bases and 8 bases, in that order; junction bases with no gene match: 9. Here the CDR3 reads CASSGLAGAFDQQYF. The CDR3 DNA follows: TGTGCCAGCAGTGGACTAGCGGGGGCCTTTGATCAGCAGTACTTC.

The CDR3 sequence: CASSIGGREAETQYF. In nucleotides, the CDR3 is TGTGCCAGCAGTATTGGCGGGAGGGAAGCGGAGACCCAGTACTTC. The chain joins TRBV27 to TRBJ2-5; 9 bases line up with TRBD2. This CDR3 comprises 15 residues. V trimming: 5 bases; J trimming: 5 bases; junction bases outside the gene matches: 9. Germline lookup yields CDR1 MNHEY and CDR2 SMNVEV (reference sequence).

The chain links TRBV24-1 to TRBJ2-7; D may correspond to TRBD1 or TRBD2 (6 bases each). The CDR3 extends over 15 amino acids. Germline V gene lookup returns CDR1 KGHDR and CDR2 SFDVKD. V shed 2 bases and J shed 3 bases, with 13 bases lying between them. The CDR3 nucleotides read TGTGCCACCAGTGATTCTAGGGGGGTGGTCTACGAGCAGTACTTC. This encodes CATSDSRGVVYEQYF.

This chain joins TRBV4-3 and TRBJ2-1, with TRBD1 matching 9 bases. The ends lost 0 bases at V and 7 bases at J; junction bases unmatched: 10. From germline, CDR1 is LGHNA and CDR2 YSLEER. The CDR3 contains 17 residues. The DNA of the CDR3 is TGCGCCAGCAGCCAAGATCCAGACAGGGGGGTTAAAAATGAGCAGTTCTTC. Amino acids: CASSQDPDRGVKNEQFF.

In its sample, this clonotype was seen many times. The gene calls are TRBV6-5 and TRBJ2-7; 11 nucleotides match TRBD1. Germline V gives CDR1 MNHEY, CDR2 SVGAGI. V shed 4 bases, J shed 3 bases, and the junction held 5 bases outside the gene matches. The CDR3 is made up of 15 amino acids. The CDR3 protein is CASSSAGTGGYEQYF. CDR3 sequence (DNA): TGTGCCAGCAGTTCGGCAGGGACAGGGGGCTACGAGCAGTACTTC.

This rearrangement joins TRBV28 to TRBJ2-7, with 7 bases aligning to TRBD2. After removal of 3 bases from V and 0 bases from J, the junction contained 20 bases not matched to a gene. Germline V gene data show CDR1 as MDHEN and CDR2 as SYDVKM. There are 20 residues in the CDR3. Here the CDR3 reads CASSFREALASITGSYEQYF. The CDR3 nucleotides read TGTGCCAGCAGTTTTCGCGAGGCACTAGCGTCAATTACGGGCTCCTACGAGCAGTACTTC.

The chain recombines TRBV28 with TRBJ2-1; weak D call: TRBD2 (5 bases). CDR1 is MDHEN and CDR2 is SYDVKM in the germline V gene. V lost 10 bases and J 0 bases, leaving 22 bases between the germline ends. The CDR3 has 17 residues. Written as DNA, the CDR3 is TGTGCCACAAAATCCGCCACCCGGACTGGCTCCTACAATGAGCAGTTCTTC. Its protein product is CATKSATRTGSYNEQFF.

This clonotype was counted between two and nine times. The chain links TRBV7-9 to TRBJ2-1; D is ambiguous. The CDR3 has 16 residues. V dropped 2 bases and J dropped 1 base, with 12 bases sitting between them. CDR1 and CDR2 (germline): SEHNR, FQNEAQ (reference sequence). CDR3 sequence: CASSLTGGFSYNEQFF. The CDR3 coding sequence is TGTGCCAGCAGCTTAACCGGCGGATTTTCCTACAATGAGCAGTTCTTC.

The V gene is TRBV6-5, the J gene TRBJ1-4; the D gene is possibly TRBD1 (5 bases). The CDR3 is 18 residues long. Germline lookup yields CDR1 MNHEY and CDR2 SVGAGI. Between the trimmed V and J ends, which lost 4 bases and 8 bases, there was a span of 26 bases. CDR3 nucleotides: TGTGCCAGCAGTTTCCCGGGCCGCCCGGACAATCCGGAGGAAAAACTGTTTTTT. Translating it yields CASSFPGRPDNPEEKLFF.

The CDR3 nucleotides read TGTGCCAGCAGTGCCCTAAACCCCGCAGACCCTTTCTCTGGGGCCAACGTCCTGACTTTC. Its protein product is CASSALNPADPFSGANVLTF. V gene TRBV27 combines with J gene TRBJ2-6; no firm D call. This CDR3 contains 20 residues. V lost 5 bases and J lost 0, with 23 bases in between. Germline V lookup: CDR1 MNHEY, CDR2 SMNVEV (reference sequence).

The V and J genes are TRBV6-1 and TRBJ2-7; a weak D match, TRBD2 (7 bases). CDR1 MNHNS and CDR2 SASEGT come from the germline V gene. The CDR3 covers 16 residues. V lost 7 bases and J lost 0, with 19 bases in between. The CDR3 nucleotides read TGTGCCAGCATCCCAAGGGGGGGAGGTAGCTCCTACGAGCAGTACTTC. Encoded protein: CASIPRGGGSSYEQYF.

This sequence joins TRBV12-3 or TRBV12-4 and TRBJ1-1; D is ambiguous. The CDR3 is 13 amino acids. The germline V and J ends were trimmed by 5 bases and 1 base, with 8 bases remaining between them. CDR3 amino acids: CASSNVKNTEAFF. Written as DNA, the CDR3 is TGTGCCAGCAGTAACGTCAAGAACACTGAAGCTTTCTTT.